One T cell receptor beta chain is described in this entry. The target of this receptor is not known. No clone much larger than this one lies a single base away; base qualities are absent. The data were obtained in a study of blood T cell repertoires in COVID-19 (dated by TCRdb to about 2020). Describing the broader study: The collaborator samples originated in the United States, Italy and Spain and spanned the acute and convalescent phases of COVID-19. The material from the prospective study consisted of cDNA or gDNA derived from T cells, B-cell-depleted T cells, or PBMCs. The dataset comprised deeply sampled blood TCRbeta repertoires from subjects exposed to, actively infected with, or recovered from COVID-19. The repertoires were released in a freely available public database meant as a resource for research on the immune response to SARS-CoV-2. The samples were drawn from two sources: the first 160 participants of the ongoing ImmuneRACE study, and some 1,300 subjects contributed by 6 global collaborators. A de-identified subject ID, COVID-19 status, age in years and sex were almost always included in the sample metadata. HLA class I and class II types, where available, came from metadata supplied by the sample provider rather than from assay-based typing. General conclusions and limits of the study: How much clinical and demographic metadata was included differed by source and by participant, and the metadata was provided uncurated.

Trimming accounts for 1 base at V and 1 base at J, while the number of junction bases matched to no gene is 6. In the germline V gene (reference sequence), CDR1 corresponds to LNHDA and CDR2 to SQIVND. There are 16 amino acids in the CDR3, from cysteine to phenylalanine inclusive. Left in the record is the CDR3 DNA by itself, 48 bases read in frame from the first base. The immunoSEQ Assay, a bias-controlled multiplex PCR, was used to amplify TCRbeta CDR3 regions from genomic DNA. The authors processed their data as follows. Nucleated cell counts per sample were estimated from amplification of reference gene primers within the assay. To quantify the absolute abundance of each unique TCRbeta CDR3 rearrangement, sequence reads were collapsed and filtered. For each sample, productive Simpson clonality was calculated as the square root of Simpson's diversity index across productive rearrangements. Not all clones reach the TCRdb copy of this immuneACCESS table, which keeps in-frame sequences only. Checked studies attribute under half of the gap to unresolved V genes and leave the rest unexplained. D and trimming come from the DNA, and the V and J calls and clone size come from that table. The sample has around 130,000 clones on record, around four fifths of them singletons. The ten largest clones represent 2.4% of the sample.

In the prospective study, participants were about 18 to 95 years old, resided in approximately 25 geographic areas of the United States, and were enrolled through a virtual design. In the prospective study, participants were assigned to cohorts based on the clinical history participants reported in a screening survey and a study questionnaire. Each participant in the prospective study had whole blood, serum and a nasopharyngeal or oropharyngeal swab collected by mobile phlebotomists. Additional blood draws and questionnaires over a 2-month period could optionally be provided by prospective study participants. Before DNA extraction, prospective study blood samples were shipped either frozen or at room temperature.

Sequenced: PBMCs or T cells enriched from blood (not recorded which). The rearrangement combines TRBV19 with TRBJ1-1, and 7 bases in between align with TRBD1. The sequence derives from a man aged 40-49 years with acute COVID-19. The CDR3 corresponds to CASSIGRGRGNTEAFF. The nucleotides read TGTGCCAGTAGTATAGGAAGGGGGCGGGGGAACACTGAAGCTTTCTTT.